Listed below are T cell receptor beta chains from one sample, sequenced in a study of brain T cells in children with intractable seizures. Using immunoSEQ multiplex PCR, the repertoire was profiled, and TCRdb retains in-frame clones only, with some absent. The sample lists under 150,000 clones, roughly 94% occurring once. The sample was peripheral blood, taken at surgery. The receptors shown here come from a boy younger than two with hemimegalencephaly and intractable seizures. Each CDR3 is given with its conserved first and last residue. Each record gives: D gene, clone size, J gene, V gene, CDR3 DNA, CDR3 protein. The D gene is left open where the match is weak. Rows may omit the clone size; those that give it use once, few, many or a size class.

D gene: -; clone size: -; J gene: TRBJ1-4; V gene: TRBV4-2; CDR3 DNA: TGTGCCAGCAGCCAGGATCAATATGCAACTAATGAAAAACTGTTTTTT; CDR3 protein: CASSQDQYATNEKLFF
D gene: -; clone size: -; J gene: TRBJ2-1; V gene: TRBV5-1; CDR3 DNA: TGCGCCAGCAGTGTCTCAGCGGACCTATACAATGAGCAGTTCTTC; CDR3 protein: CASSVSADLYNEQFF
D gene: -; clone size: -; J gene: TRBJ1-3; V gene: TRBV2; CDR3 DNA: TGTGCCAGCAGCCCCAGGGCGGGGGGTGGAAACACCATATATTTT; CDR3 protein: CASSPRAGGGNTIYF
D gene: -; clone size: -; J gene: TRBJ2-7; V gene: TRBV5-6; CDR3 DNA: TGTGCCAGCAGCTCCGGAGACTACAACGAGCAGTACTTC; CDR3 protein: CASSSGDYNEQYF
D gene: -; clone size: -; J gene: TRBJ2-3; V gene: TRBV2; CDR3 DNA: TGTGCCAGCAGGCAGACCACAGATACGCAGTATTTT; CDR3 protein: CASRQTTDTQYF
D gene: -; clone size: -; J gene: TRBJ2-7; V gene: TRBV6-2/TRBV6-3; CDR3 DNA: TGTGCCAGCAGTTTAAGTGGGAGGTCCTACGAGCAGTACTTC; CDR3 protein: CASSLSGRSYEQYF
D gene: TRBD2; clone size: -; J gene: TRBJ2-7; V gene: TRBV6-2/TRBV6-3; CDR3 DNA: TGTGCCAGCAGTTACGGCGGTCTAGCGGGAGGCTTGACCTACGAGCAGTACTTC; CDR3 protein: CASSYGGLAGGLTYEQYF
D gene: -; clone size: -; J gene: TRBJ2-1; V gene: TRBV11-2; CDR3 DNA: TGTGCCAGCAGCCGCACGGGGGCGGGAAGGGGTGAGCAGTTCTTC; CDR3 protein: CASSRTGAGRGEQFF
D gene: -; clone size: -; J gene: TRBJ2-1; V gene: TRBV6-5; CDR3 DNA: TGTGCCAGCACCCCCTCGTGGGCCAATGAGCAGTTCTTC; CDR3 protein: CASTPSWANEQFF
D gene: -; clone size: -; J gene: TRBJ2-7; V gene: TRBV7-2; CDR3 DNA: TGTGCCAGCAGCTTAGCACAGCCGGGCTACGAGCAGTACTTC; CDR3 protein: CASSLAQPGYEQYF
D gene: -; clone size: -; J gene: TRBJ2-3; V gene: TRBV21-1; CDR3 DNA: TGTGCCAGAAGCGGTGGAGGGCCCACAGATACGCAGTATTTT; CDR3 protein: CARSGGGPTDTQYF
D gene: -; clone size: once; J gene: TRBJ2-7; V gene: TRBV6-1; CDR3 DNA: TGTGCCAGCAGTGAAGCTGACAGTCGCCCCTACTTC; CDR3 protein: CASSEADSRPYF
D gene: TRBD1; clone size: few; J gene: TRBJ2-7; V gene: TRBV6-5; CDR3 DNA: TGTGCCAGCACCGTAGGACAGGGGGCCTCCTACGAGCAGTACTTC; CDR3 protein: CASTVGQGASYEQYF
D gene: -; clone size: -; J gene: TRBJ2-7; V gene: TRBV29-1; CDR3 DNA: TGCAGCGTTGGACAGACAGGTAACGAGCAGTACTTC; CDR3 protein: CSVGQTGNEQYF
D gene: -; clone size: once; J gene: TRBJ1-1; V gene: TRBV2; CDR3 DNA: TGTGCCAGCAGTGAATATAATACAGGGCTGGGCACTGAAGCTTTCTTT; CDR3 protein: CASSEYNTGLGTEAFF
D gene: -; clone size: -; J gene: TRBJ1-6; V gene: TRBV10-3; CDR3 DNA: TGTGCCATCAGTGAATCTCGGTCACCCCTCCACTTT; CDR3 protein: CAISESRSPLHF
D gene: -; clone size: few; J gene: TRBJ1-2; V gene: TRBV3-1/TRBV3-2; CDR3 DNA: TGTGCCAGCAGCCAAGGAGGGAAGGGTCTGCGCTATGGCTACACCTTC; CDR3 protein: CASSQGGKGLRYGYTF
D gene: TRBD2; clone size: -; J gene: TRBJ2-3; V gene: TRBV27; CDR3 DNA: TGTGCCAGCAGTTTAATAGCGGGATCCACAGATACGCAGTATTTT; CDR3 protein: CASSLIAGSTDTQYF
D gene: -; clone size: -; J gene: TRBJ1-1; V gene: TRBV28; CDR3 DNA: TGTGCCAGCAGTTTGCCAGGGGAGAACACTGAAGCTTTCTTT; CDR3 protein: CASSLPGENTEAFF
D gene: TRBD1; clone size: few; J gene: TRBJ1-5; V gene: TRBV2; CDR3 DNA: TGTGCCAGCAGTGACGGGACAGGGGAAAATCAGCCCCAGCATTTT; CDR3 protein: CASSDGTGENQPQHF
D gene: -; clone size: -; J gene: TRBJ1-1; V gene: TRBV27; CDR3 DNA: TGTGCCAGCAGTACCCATGAAGCTTTCTTT; CDR3 protein: CASSTHEAFF
D gene: -; clone size: -; J gene: TRBJ1-2; V gene: TRBV4-2; CDR3 DNA: TGTGCCAGCAGCACCGAGGGGCAGGGGAACTATGGCTACACCTTC; CDR3 protein: CASSTEGQGNYGYTF
D gene: -; clone size: -; J gene: TRBJ2-5; V gene: TRBV28; CDR3 DNA: TGTGCCAGCAGGCCCCAGGGTTCCGGTGAGACCCAGTACTTC; CDR3 protein: CASRPQGSGETQYF
D gene: -; clone size: -; J gene: TRBJ2-5; V gene: TRBV2; CDR3 DNA: TGTGCCAGCAGTGGGGGAGGGGGAGAGACCCAGTACTTC; CDR3 protein: CASSGGGGETQYF
D gene: TRBD1; clone size: -; J gene: TRBJ2-2; V gene: TRBV3-1/TRBV3-2; CDR3 DNA: TGTGCCAGCAGTCCTGAACTGCTCAGGGGGCCGAACACCGGGGAGCTGTTTTTT; CDR3 protein: CASSPELLRGPNTGELFF
D gene: -; clone size: -; J gene: TRBJ2-7; V gene: TRBV25-1; CDR3 DNA: TGTGCCAGCAGTGAATCGGGGGTGGGCAGTCGGTACGAGCAGTACTTC; CDR3 protein: CASSESGVGSRYEQYF
D gene: -; clone size: once; J gene: TRBJ1-2; V gene: TRBV27; CDR3 DNA: TGTGCCAGCAGTTTATCCTCAAACTATGGCTACACCTTC; CDR3 protein: CASSLSSNYGYTF
D gene: -; clone size: -; J gene: TRBJ2-3; V gene: TRBV5-6; CDR3 DNA: TGTGCCAGCAGCTTGCTCTCAGATACGCAGTATTTT; CDR3 protein: CASSLLSDTQYF
D gene: -; clone size: -; J gene: TRBJ2-6; V gene: TRBV2; CDR3 DNA: TGTGCCAGCAGTGACGGGCCACGTAACGTCCTGACTTTC; CDR3 protein: CASSDGPRNVLTF
D gene: -; clone size: -; J gene: TRBJ2-7; V gene: TRBV27; CDR3 DNA: TGTGCCAGCAACATCCGCTCCGGAGGTAGCGAGCAGTACTTC; CDR3 protein: CASNIRSGGSEQYF
D gene: -; clone size: -; J gene: TRBJ2-7; V gene: TRBV29-1; CDR3 DNA: TGCAGCGTTGAAGGAGCGTGGGAGAGCTCCTACGAGCAGTACTTC; CDR3 protein: CSVEGAWESSYEQYF
D gene: TRBD2; clone size: -; J gene: TRBJ2-2; V gene: TRBV5-4; CDR3 DNA: TGTGCCAGCAGCCTAGTACCGGGACTAAATGCCGGGGAGCTGTTTTTT; CDR3 protein: CASSLVPGLNAGELFF
D gene: TRBD1; clone size: -; J gene: TRBJ1-6; V gene: TRBV19; CDR3 DNA: TGTGCCAGTAGCGATACCGGGACAGGGGGCGTCGTTTATCACTTT; CDR3 protein: CASSDTGTGGVVYHF
D gene: -; clone size: -; J gene: TRBJ2-7; V gene: TRBV2; CDR3 DNA: TGTGCCAGCAGTGGTTATGGTGACTACGAGCAGTACTTC; CDR3 protein: CASSGYGDYEQYF
D gene: TRBD2; clone size: -; J gene: TRBJ2-4; V gene: TRBV28; CDR3 DNA: TGTGCCACGGAGCGACTAGCGGGAGGGCGAAGGAACATTCAGTACTTC; CDR3 protein: CATERLAGGRRNIQYF
D gene: TRBD1; clone size: -; J gene: TRBJ2-1; V gene: TRBV24-1; CDR3 DNA: TGTGCCACCAGTGATGCACCGGGACAGGGGTCCAATGAGCAGTTCTTC; CDR3 protein: CATSDAPGQGSNEQFF
D gene: TRBD1; clone size: -; J gene: TRBJ2-1; V gene: TRBV9; CDR3 DNA: TGTGCCAGCAGCGTAGGAGACAGGGGATACAATGAGCAGTTCTTC; CDR3 protein: CASSVGDRGYNEQFF
D gene: TRBD2; clone size: -; J gene: TRBJ2-7; V gene: TRBV4-1; CDR3 DNA: TGCGCCAGCAGCAAAGAGCCGGGACTAGCGGGATATGTAGGGTACTTC; CDR3 protein: CASSKEPGLAGYVGYF
D gene: -; clone size: -; J gene: TRBJ1-2; V gene: TRBV9; CDR3 DNA: TGTGCCAGCAGCGTAGCCGGGGGTTACAACTATGGCTACACCTTC; CDR3 protein: CASSVAGGYNYGYTF
D gene: TRBD2; clone size: -; J gene: TRBJ2-3; V gene: TRBV7-3; CDR3 DNA: TGTGCCAGCAGCTTAGTCGTCGGCGGGAGGGTCGGCACAGATACGCAGTATTTT; CDR3 protein: CASSLVVGGRVGTDTQYF
D gene: -; clone size: -; J gene: TRBJ2-7; V gene: TRBV4-1; CDR3 DNA: TGCGCCAGCAGCCTGGGCGCAGGGCCCCTTTTCGGCGAGCAGTACTTC; CDR3 protein: CASSLGAGPLFGEQYF
D gene: -; clone size: -; J gene: TRBJ2-7; V gene: TRBV4-1; CDR3 DNA: TGCGCCAGCAGCCAAGGGGAACTAGTCCTTGACGAGCAGTACTTC; CDR3 protein: CASSQGELVLDEQYF
D gene: -; clone size: -; J gene: TRBJ1-1; V gene: TRBV4-3; CDR3 DNA: TGCGCCAGCAGCCAAGATTGGGGGGGTGCCACTGAAGCTTTCTTT; CDR3 protein: CASSQDWGGATEAFF
D gene: -; clone size: -; J gene: TRBJ2-7; V gene: TRBV4-2; CDR3 DNA: TGTGCCAGCAGCCCCTATGTCTCCTACGAGCAGTACTTC; CDR3 protein: CASSPYVSYEQYF
D gene: -; clone size: few; J gene: TRBJ1-1; V gene: TRBV14; CDR3 DNA: TGTGCCAGCAGCCAAGAATGGGGAGGCACTGAAGCTTTCTTT; CDR3 protein: CASSQEWGGTEAFF
D gene: TRBD2; clone size: once; J gene: TRBJ2-7; V gene: TRBV18; CDR3 DNA: TGTGCCAGCTCACCGTTAGCGGGGACAACCTACGAGCAGTACTTC; CDR3 protein: CASSPLAGTTYEQYF
D gene: -; clone size: -; J gene: TRBJ1-2; V gene: TRBV28; CDR3 DNA: TGTGCCAGCAGTCCCTCCGGGGGGTGGGGAGCTAACTATGGCTACACCTTC; CDR3 protein: CASSPSGGWGANYGYTF
D gene: -; clone size: -; J gene: TRBJ1-1; V gene: TRBV15; CDR3 DNA: TGTGCCACCAGCAGGGGGAGGAACACTGAAGCTTTCTTT; CDR3 protein: CATSRGRNTEAFF
D gene: -; clone size: -; J gene: TRBJ1-3; V gene: TRBV6-1; CDR3 DNA: TGTGCCAGCAGTGAAGCAACGGGGACAGGAAACACCATATATTTT; CDR3 protein: CASSEATGTGNTIYF
D gene: TRBD2; clone size: -; J gene: TRBJ2-1; V gene: TRBV7-2; CDR3 DNA: TGTGCCAGCAGCAAAGCGGGAGGCAACAATGAGCAGTTCTTC; CDR3 protein: CASSKAGGNNEQFF
D gene: -; clone size: -; J gene: TRBJ1-2; V gene: TRBV9; CDR3 DNA: TGTGCCAGCAGCGTAGCTACGGGTTATGGCTACACCTTC; CDR3 protein: CASSVATGYGYTF
D gene: -; clone size: -; J gene: TRBJ1-4; V gene: TRBV6-1; CDR3 DNA: TGTGCCAGCAGTGAAGGAGGACTGTTTTTT; CDR3 protein: CASSEGGLFF
D gene: -; clone size: -; J gene: TRBJ1-1; V gene: TRBV28; CDR3 DNA: TGTGCCAGCAGCCCCCAGGGGCGGAGCACTGAAGCTTTCTTT; CDR3 protein: CASSPQGRSTEAFF
D gene: TRBD1; clone size: -; J gene: TRBJ2-4; V gene: TRBV5-5; CDR3 DNA: TGTGCCAGCAGCTTTACCACAGGGGTAGCCAAAAACATTCAGTACTTC; CDR3 protein: CASSFTTGVAKNIQYF
D gene: -; clone size: -; J gene: TRBJ2-3; V gene: TRBV9; CDR3 DNA: TGTGCCAGCAGCGTAGGAATTAGCAGAAACACAGATACGCAGTATTTT; CDR3 protein: CASSVGISRNTDTQYF